This TCR beta chain was recorded in a study of tumor and adjacent non-tumor tissue in lung cancer. The CDR3 contains 15 residues. Germline CDR1 SGHNT, CDR2 YENEEA. V was trimmed by 5 bases and J by 0 bases, leaving 13 bases between them. A modified ARM-PCR protocol with three rounds of nested PCR amplified TCRbeta. TCRdb reprocessed the multiplex PCR reads via MiXCR and lists one record per CDR3 protein. The table shows just over 200,000 distinct CDR3 sequences, with 60% to 85% occurring only once. Many counts were recorded for this clonotype. This sample's RNA came from whole unsorted tissue. The sequenced sample was lung tumor tissue. The TCR originated in a man aged 60 to 69 with non-small cell lung cancer. J is TRBJ1-1 and V is TRBV11-3; D possibly corresponds to TRBD1 (5 bases). The CDR3 DNA follows: TGTGCCAGCAGCCCCGAAGGGGCGATGAACACTGAAGCTTTCTTT. Protein: CASSPEGAMNTEAFF.